Listed below are T cell receptor beta chains from one sample, sequenced in a study of blood T cell repertoires in COVID-19. Using immunoSEQ multiplex PCR, the repertoire was profiled, and TCRdb retains in-frame clones only, with some absent. The sample consists of about 140,000 clones, around 82% of them appearing once. Sample: peripheral blood. These receptors were collected from a human donor in a cohort sampled during active COVID-19. The conserved cysteine and the conserved F or W are not part of the CDR3 here.

v_gene	j_gene	CDR3aa
TRBV28	TRBJ2-4	ASSPRGGRAKNIQY
TRBV2	TRBJ1-2	ASSGGQGTNYGYT
TRBV19	TRBJ2-2	ASSSLQGAGELF
TRBV3-1/TRBV3-2	TRBJ1-5	ASSQRGGDHQH
TRBV2	TRBJ2-2	ASNVFQGTGELF
TRBV19	TRBJ1-1	ASSTFGTENTEAF
TRBV12-3/TRBV12-4	TRBJ1-2	ASSFLGGMGYT
TRBV5-8	TRBJ1-2	ASSSRSGDYGYT
TRBV6-5	TRBJ1-4	ASSPTGGSNEKLF
TRBV5-1	TRBJ1-1	ASSFDRLNTEAF
TRBV7-2	TRBJ2-3	ASSGTSGGPRSSPDTQY
TRBV12-3/TRBV12-4	TRBJ2-4	ASSLGLLVTQY
TRBV7-9	TRBJ1-2	AIPQGSRTYGYT
TRBV6-5	TRBJ1-5	ASSPSGQGNQPQH
TRBV2	TRBJ2-5	ASSAGTSGGQETQY
TRBV28	TRBJ1-6	ASTESAGLSNSPLH
TRBV6-6	TRBJ2-1	ASSYPGLGVREQF
TRBV12-5	TRBJ2-7	ASGLGGGHYEQY
TRBV19	TRBJ1-3	ASSAPPGNGNTIY
TRBV3-1/TRBV3-2	TRBJ1-5	ASSPDRGGGNQPQH
TRBV27	TRBJ2-1	ASSRKLLAGGPDEQF
TRBV29-1	TRBJ1-1	SVGQGSEAF
TRBV7-8	TRBJ1-5	ASSHPGTGKANQPQH
TRBV6-5	TRBJ2-7	ASSIQGGGSYEQY
TRBV5-1	TRBJ2-5	ASSNGQEGTQY
TRBV7-2	TRBJ1-1	ASSLQGNTEAF
TRBV7-2	TRBJ2-1	ASSRSRGAAYNEQF
TRBV29-1	TRBJ2-7	SVKRGQGPEYEQY
TRBV12-5	TRBJ2-2	ASGLPSGMGGELF
TRBV28	TRBJ1-1	ASSLWSGGEAF
TRBV3-1/TRBV3-2	TRBJ1-1	ASSQGVRLRGAEAF
TRBV29-1	TRBJ1-2	SVGVGDSSYGYT
TRBV6-5	TRBJ2-2	ASSSGGSITGELF